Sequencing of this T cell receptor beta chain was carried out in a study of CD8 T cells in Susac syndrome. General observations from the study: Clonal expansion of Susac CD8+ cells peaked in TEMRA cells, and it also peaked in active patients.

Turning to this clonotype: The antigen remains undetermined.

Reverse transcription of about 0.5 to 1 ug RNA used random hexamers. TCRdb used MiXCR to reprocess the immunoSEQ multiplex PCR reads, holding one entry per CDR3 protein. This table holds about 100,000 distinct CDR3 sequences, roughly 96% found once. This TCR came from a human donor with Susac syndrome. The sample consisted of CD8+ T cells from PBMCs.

CDR3 protein: CASSGLQGNSPLHF. CDR3 nucleotides: TGTGCCAGCAGCGGCCTCCAGGGAAATTCACCCCTCCACTTT. The chain couples TRBV5-6 to TRBJ1-6; D possibly corresponds to TRBD1 (5 bases). The ends were cut back, 4 bases at V and 7 bases at J, with 12 bases in the middle. The germline V gene encodes CDR1 SGHDT and CDR2 YYEEEE. The CDR3 length is 14 residues. The variable domain in full, with the rest retrieved from reference TRBV5-6 and TRBJ1-6, is DAGVTQSPTHLIKTRGQQVTLRCSPKSGHDTVSWYQQALGQGPQFIFQYYEEEERQRGNFPDRFSGHQFPNYSSELNVNALLLGDSALYLCASSGLQGNSPLHFGNGTRLTVT.